This TCR beta chain comes out of a study of T cell responses to AZD1222 COVID-19 vaccine. Overall study results and limits: Most donors were white British, females outnumbered males, and clonal diversity was possibly underestimated. Recipients of AZD1222 seropositive at baseline numbered only 6 or 7. Close to half of all spike-specific TCRs reportedly target regions of the variants that are unmutated. Scientists sampled the repertoires only once the peak T cell response had passed.

This clone was observed a single time. Antigen: not known. The germline V gene has CDR1 MNHEY and CDR2 SVGEGT. Trimming removed 4 bases from V and 4 bases from J, with 7 bases in between. The CDR3 consists of 12 residues. Method: immunoSEQ multiplex PCR; TCRdb's copy keeps in-frame clones and lacks some. The repertoire holds about 130,000 clones, around 93% seen once, with over 8% in the top ten. This material consisted of peripheral blood, taken on day 0 of AZD1222 vaccination. This chain uses TRBV6-2 or TRBV6-3 with TRBJ1-1, with D unclear. The receptor was isolated from an adult in good health. CDR3 in DNA: TGTGCCAGCAGTTCACTGAGCACTGAAGCTTTCTTT. It is translated as CASSSLSTEAFF.